This TCR beta chain was captured in a study of shared clonotypes between healthy human individuals. Study context: CD4 naive and CD4 memory each took three plates per donor, while CD8 naive took two and CD8 memory one.

The germline V gene has CDR1 WSHSY and CDR2 SAAADI. V lost 7 bases and J lost 4, with 17 bases in between. The CDR3 runs 14 residues. Evenly divided among several immunoSEQ plates was the genomic DNA of each subset. In the authors' workflow: In the immunoSEQ data, sequences were junction-only and lacked quality scores, so filtering differed. Generated by immunoSEQ multiplex PCR, the TCRdb table keeps only in-frame clones and is missing some. V, J and clone size were drawn from that table, and D and trimming were deduced from the DNA. The sample consists of 2 million to 2.5 million clones, 95% of them appearing once.

This chain connects TRBV10-2 to TRBJ2-7; tentative D call: TRBD1 (5 bases). The sequence came from a man younger than 30 in good health. Sequencing was carried out using naive CD4+ T cells sorted from blood. Specified subset: CD45RA+ positively selected. The CDR3 DNA sequence: TGCGCCAGCATGTTCGAGACAGCGAGTTACGAGCAGTACTTC. Its protein is CASMFETASYEQYF.